These T cell receptor beta chains were read from a single sample in a study of blood T cell repertoires in COVID-19. Measured with immunoSEQ multiplex PCR; TCRdb has only the in-frame clones, and not every one. The sample lists about 250,000 clones, about nine tenths occurring once. Sample: peripheral blood. All receptors come from a man in his thirties or forties with COVID-19, enrolled during active disease. Each CDR3 is given with its conserved first and last residue. The D gene is left open where the match is weak. Part of the rows lack a size; the others show once, few, many or a class for expanded clones.

clone size	V gene	D gene	CDR3 length	J gene	CDR3 DNA	CDR3 protein
-	TRBV6-1	-	14	TRBJ2-7	TGTGCCAGCAGTGATGGACACTTCTCCTACGAGCAGTACTTC	CASSDGHFSYEQYF
-	TRBV4-1	TRBD1	16	TRBJ1-5	TGCGCCAGCAGCCCCTTTTTCGACAGGGGAAATCAGCCCCAGCATTTT	CASSPFFDRGNQPQHF
-	TRBV7-9	TRBD1	18	TRBJ1-1	TGTGCCAGCAGCCCGTCGGACAGGGGGTGGGGGCAGAACACTGAAGCTTTCTTT	CASSPSDRGWGQNTEAFF
-	TRBV5-1	-	14	TRBJ1-2	TGCGCCAGCAGCCCGGGGACAAGGGAGTATGGCTACACCTTC	CASSPGTREYGYTF
-	TRBV9	-	16	TRBJ1-3	TGTGCCAGCAGCGTAGTGGACAGCTGGTCTGGAAACACCATATATTTT	CASSVVDSWSGNTIYF
-	TRBV7-9	TRBD1	15	TRBJ2-2	TGTGCCAGCAGCTTAGGGGGGACAGGCACCGGGGAGCTGTTTTTT	CASSLGGTGTGELFF
-	TRBV19	-	15	TRBJ1-1	TGTGCCAGTAGGGCGCCGACAGGTTTGAACACTGAAGCTTTCTTT	CASRAPTGLNTEAFF
-	TRBV19	-	14	TRBJ1-6	TGTGCCAGTAGTATAATAGATGATAATTCACCCCTCCACTTT	CASSIIDDNSPLHF
once	TRBV5-4	-	14	TRBJ2-3	TGTGCCAGCAGCTGGGCAGGAACAACAGATACGCAGTATTTT	CASSWAGTTDTQYF
-	TRBV9	-	17	TRBJ1-6	TGTGCCAGCAGCGTAGACAGGACCATCTCCTATAATTCACCCCTCCACTTT	CASSVDRTISYNSPLHF
-	TRBV7-9	-	15	TRBJ2-7	TGTGCCAGCAGCTCCCCGGGGGACAGCTCCTACGAGCAGTACTTC	CASSSPGDSSYEQYF
-	TRBV28	TRBD2	16	TRBJ2-1	TGTGCCAGCAGGCCTCGCCCTAGCGGGGGGGTCATTTATCAAGTCTTC	CASRPRPSGGVIYQVF
-	TRBV6-1	-	14	TRBJ2-7	TGTGCCAGCAGTGAGGGGACTTCCGTCTACGAGCAGTACTTC	CASSEGTSVYEQYF
-	TRBV6-5	-	13	TRBJ2-2	TGTGCCGCAAGGGGCCAGATGGGCGAGGAGCTGTTTTTT	CAARGQMGEELFF
-	TRBV3-1/TRBV3-2	TRBD2	14	TRBJ2-7	TGTGCCAGCAGACCTAGCGGGGGGGCCAACGAGCAGTACTTC	CASRPSGGANEQYF
-	TRBV11-2	TRBD1	16	TRBJ1-4	TGTGCCAGCAGCCCCGGGACAGGGGGTGTTAATGAAAAACTGTTTTTT	CASSPGTGGVNEKLFF
-	TRBV5-1	-	15	TRBJ1-1	TGCGCCAGCAGCTTGGCGGCGGGGATGAACACTGAAGCTTTCTTT	CASSLAAGMNTEAFF
-	TRBV7-2	-	15	TRBJ2-1	TGTGCCAGCAGCTCGTTCAGGGACAAACCCAATGAGCAGTTCTTC	CASSSFRDKPNEQFF
-	TRBV10-2	TRBD1	13	TRBJ2-1	TGCGCCAGCAGGGGACAGGGGTGGCATGAGCAGTTCTTC	CASRGQGWHEQFF
-	TRBV24-1	-	13	TRBJ2-1	TGTGCCACCAGTACCCATGGAGGGGATGAGCAGTTCTTC	CATSTHGGDEQFF
-	TRBV4-1	TRBD1	18	TRBJ1-5	TGCGCCAGCAGCCAAGGATTTTTTCAGGGGGTGGGGAATCAGCCCCAGCATTTT	CASSQGFFQGVGNQPQHF
-	TRBV5-4	-	15	TRBJ1-2	TGTGCCAGCAGCTTGAGAGACGGCGGGCCCTATGGCTACACCTTC	CASSLRDGGPYGYTF
-	TRBV7-9	TRBD1	15	TRBJ1-3	TGTGCCAGCAGCCGACAGGGGAGCTCTGGAAACACCATATATTTT	CASSRQGSSGNTIYF
-	TRBV28	-	13	TRBJ2-7	TGTGCCAGCAGGGGGGACTTCCCCTACGAGCAGTACTTC	CASRGDFPYEQYF
-	TRBV29-1	-	15	TRBJ1-1	TGCAGCGTTGGTTTCCTGGGGCGGCGGAACACTGAAGCTTTCTTT	CSVGFLGRRNTEAFF
few	TRBV4-1	TRBD1	19	TRBJ2-6	TGCGCCAGCAGCCAAGGACTTGACAGGGTACTCTCTGGGGCCAACGTCCTGACTTTC	CASSQGLDRVLSGANVLTF
-	TRBV29-1	-	13	TRBJ1-5	TGCAGCGTCGGAGAACAGGGCAATCAGCCCCAGCATTTT	CSVGEQGNQPQHF
-	TRBV7-9	TRBD2	16	TRBJ2-3	TGTGCCAGCAGCTTCCGGGACTATCCCAACACAGATACGCAGTATTTT	CASSFRDYPNTDTQYF
-	TRBV6-5	-	13	TRBJ2-5	TGTGCCAGCAGTTATTCAGGGCCGGAGACCCAGTACTTC	CASSYSGPETQYF
-	TRBV24-1	-	16	TRBJ2-1	TGTGCCACCAGTGCTGGGGGCCTCGGCTCCTACAATGAGCAGTTCTTC	CATSAGGLGSYNEQFF
-	TRBV5-1	-	13	TRBJ2-3	TGCGCCAGCAGCAAAAATAGACTAGGAACGCAGTATTTT	CASSKNRLGTQYF
-	TRBV28	-	14	TRBJ1-2	TGTGCCAGCAGTCGACAGTTTCCTAACTATGGCTACACCTTC	CASSRQFPNYGYTF
-	TRBV2	TRBD1	14	TRBJ1-2	TGTGCCAGCAGTGACGGGACAGGACGCTATGGCTACACCTTC	CASSDGTGRYGYTF
-	TRBV2	TRBD1	18	TRBJ2-5	TGTGCCAGCTTCGGGGCCGGGACAGGATATACCCAACAAGAGACCCAGTACTTC	CASFGAGTGYTQQETQYF
-	TRBV3-1/TRBV3-2	-	15	TRBJ2-5	TGTGCCAGCAGCCAAAGACTGGGGGGAAGGGAGACCCAGTACTTC	CASSQRLGGRETQYF
-	TRBV5-1	-	16	TRBJ1-3	TGCGCCAGCAGCTTGGAGTTTAGCCAGGGAAGAAACACCATATATTTT	CASSLEFSQGRNTIYF
-	TRBV7-9	-	15	TRBJ2-1	TGTGCCAGCAGCTTAGGGGCGGGGGCCGTCGATGAGCAGTTCTTC	CASSLGAGAVDEQFF
once	TRBV30	-	11	TRBJ1-1	TGTGCCTGGGACGGGTACACTGAAGCTTTCTTT	CAWDGYTEAFF
-	TRBV6-1	TRBD1	15	TRBJ1-3	TGTGCCAGCAGTGAGGGACAGTACTCTGGAAACACCATATATTTT	CASSEGQYSGNTIYF
-	TRBV25-1	TRBD1	15	TRBJ1-2	TGTGCCAGCAGTGCTCAACAGGGGTTCGGCTATGGCTACACCTTC	CASSAQQGFGYGYTF
-	TRBV6-5	-	15	TRBJ1-1	TGTGCCAGCAGTTACTCCACGGGGGGGGACACTGAAGCTTTCTTT	CASSYSTGGDTEAFF
-	TRBV4-2	TRBD1	16	TRBJ1-2	TGTGCCAGCAGCCAAGCAGACAGGGGCGAAAACTATGGCTACACCTTC	CASSQADRGENYGYTF
-	TRBV7-9	TRBD2	16	TRBJ2-5	TGTGCCAGCAGCTTTCTCGGGGCGGGGGGCCAAGAGACCCAGTACTTC	CASSFLGAGGQETQYF
-	TRBV5-4	TRBD1	14	TRBJ2-7	TGTGCCAGCAGCCCCGGACAGGGCGCCTACGAGCAGTACTTC	CASSPGQGAYEQYF